Each of the 26 T cell receptor beta chains below was sequenced from the same sample in a study of tumor-infiltrating lymphocytes in primary liver carcinoma. From roughly 21-30 mg of unsorted bulk tissue, DNA and RNA were co-extracted together. The investigators made TCR beta cDNA from about 500 ng total RNA, using a constant-region primer. Three rounds of nested multiplex PCR with slightly modified ARM-PCR produced TCR beta libraries. Both of the initial two PCR rounds ran for nine to ten cycles and employed TRBV1-TRBV30 forward primers alongside a C-beta reverse primer. TCRdb re-called the multiplex PCR reads through MiXCR, storing one row per CDR3 protein. The table shows some 51,000 distinct CDR3 sequences, with over 65% occurring only once. The sequencing input was liver tumor tissue from sampling region 3. Subset noted: tumor region T3, left-lateral pole. These receptors were obtained from a man aged 35-49 years with primary liver carcinoma and hepatitis B virus infection.

As concerns this clonotype: Sequence at one end of the junction differs from germline and may be a read error. The V and J genes are TRBV5-1 and TRBJ1-1; maybe TRBD1 (5 bases). Germline values: CDR1 SGHRS, CDR2 YFSETQ. The CDR3 covers 13 residues. CDR3 region: CANSPGPGAEAFF. CDR3 coding DNA: TGCGCCAACAGCCCGGGGCCGGGAGCTGAAGCTTTCTTT.

This clonotype showed up just a few times. The rearrangement uses TRBV24-1 and TRBJ2-1; D is perhaps TRBD2 (6 bases). The CDR3 totals 15 residues. CDR1 and CDR2 (germline): KGHDR, SFDVKD. Trimming removed 2 bases at V and 2 bases at J, with 9 bases between. The CDR3, as DNA: TGTGCCACCAGTGATTCCGCGGGGCCCTACAATGAGCAGTTCTTC. It encodes CATSDSAGPYNEQFF.

This clonotype was counted once. The chain joins TRBV10-3 to TRBJ2-1; D unresolved. With 10 bases removed from V and 15 bases from J, the gap between germline ends came to 22 bases. Germline CDR1 is ENHRY and CDR2 is SYGVKD. This CDR3 region has 12 residues. DNA for the CDR3: TGTGCCACCATGGGATCCTACAATGCGCTGTTCTTC. Encoded protein: CATMGSYNALFF.

The sample holds many counts of this clonotype. The J gene is TRBJ2-5, the V gene TRBV7-8, with unresolved D. Trimming pared 3 bases from V and 1 base from J, leaving 12 bases between. The CDR3 has 15 residues. Germline-derived CDR1 and CDR2 are SGHVS and FQNEAQ. CDR3 sequence reads: CASSLVVRSQETQYF. In DNA form, the CDR3 reads TGTGCCAGCAGCTTGGTGGTGCGGTCCCAAGAGACCCAGTACTTC.

There are many counts of this clonotype. The V gene is TRBV5-4, the J gene TRBJ2-2; 9 positions agree with TRBD2. Germline trimming cut 2 bases from V and 5 bases from J; bases unmatched to any gene: 1. The CDR3 runs to 14 residues. Germline assignment: CDR1 SGHNT and CDR2 YYREEE (reference sequence). The CDR3 DNA reads TGTGCCAGCAGCTTAACTAGCGGGACCGGGGAGCTGTTTTTT. Its translation: CASSLTSGTGELFF.

This chain links TRBV7-9 with TRBJ2-1; D unclear. CDR3 size: 13 residues. The V end lost 7 bases, the J end lost 8 bases, and 15 bases lay between the germline ends. Per the germline V gene, CDR1 is SEHNR and CDR2 is FQNEAQ (reference sequence). The CDR3 region has the DNA TGTGCCAGCACCCCCGGGCCCTATGATGAGCAGTTCTTC. Translated, it gives CASTPGPYDEQFF.

Worth noting for this clonotype: The junction does not match germline at one end; this may be a read error. This chain connects TRBV11-2 to TRBJ2-7; no firm D call. Germline CDR1 SGHAT, CDR2 FQNNGV. The CDR3 has 14 residues. The DNA of the CDR3 is TGTGCCTGCAGCTTAACCGACGGAGCTTACAAGCAGTACTTC. Encoded protein: CACSLTDGAYKQYF.

Notes on this clonotype: The junction shows a germline mismatch at one end, possibly a read error. The V gene is TRBV7-3, the J gene TRBJ2-1, with D maybe TRBD1 (6 bases). Looked up from germline, CDR1 is SGHTA and CDR2 is FQGTGA. This CDR3 comprises 12 residues. The CDR3, as DNA: TGTGCCAGCAGCTTAATGGGGGCAGAGCGGTTCTTC. Translated: CASSLMGAERFF.

This clonotype has at least ten counts. This rearrangement joins TRBV7-2 to TRBJ2-1; 9 bases are shared with TRBD2. The trim removed 1 base at V and 5 bases at J, leaving 0 bases unmatched. Germline-derived CDR1 and CDR2 are SGHTA and FQGNSA. CDR3 size: 14 residues. CDR3 nucleotide sequence: TGTGCCAGCAGCTTAGGACTAGCGGACAATGAGCAGTTCTTC. Translation gives CASSLGLADNEQFF.

This clonotype was seen ten or more times. This sequence joins TRBV10-3 and TRBJ1-2; the D gene is possibly TRBD1 (5 bases). V lost 10 bases to trimming and J lost 7 bases, with 19 bases between them. The germline CDR1 and CDR2 sequences are ENHRY and SYGVKD. The CDR3 covers 13 residues. CDR3 region: CASEGSPLVGYTF. CDR3 sequence (DNA): TGTGCCAGCGAGGGGAGCCCCCTAGTTGGCTACACCTTC.

There are a few counts of this clonotype. This could be a read error, since a much larger clone is one nucleotide away. The chain joins TRBV5-8 to TRBJ1-4, with a possible D match to TRBD1 (6 bases). Between the trimmed V and J ends, which lost 5 bases and 3 bases, there was a span of 14 bases. The CDR3 totals 15 residues. Germline V gene lookup returns CDR1 SGHTS and CDR2 YDEGEE. In DNA form, the CDR3 reads TGTGCCAGCAGTCCCCGGGACACCTCTAATGAAAAACTGTTTTTT. Encoded protein: CASSPRDTSNEKLFF.

The sample holds a few counts of this clonotype. The chain recombines TRBV6-5 with TRBJ2-1, with a possible D match to TRBD1 (6 bases). V was trimmed by 9 bases and J by 5 bases, leaving 14 bases between them. CDR1 MNHEY and CDR2 SVGAGI come from the germline V gene. There are 13 residues in the CDR3. This CDR3 is CASSLTGNNEQFF. The DNA for the CDR3 is TGTGCCAGTAGCCTAACAGGGAACAATGAGCAGTTCTTC.

This clonotype was observed at least ten times. V and J are TRBV12-3 or TRBV12-4 and TRBJ2-5; the D is unclear. CDR3 size: 13 residues. Trimming removed 1 base from V and 4 bases from J, with 7 bases in between. The DNA for the CDR3 is TGTGCCAGCAGTTTAGGCTACGCAGAGACCCAGTACTTC. It encodes CASSLGYAETQYF.

On this clonotype itself: The CDR3 end shows no conserved phenylalanine or tryptophan, and so a read error is likely. This chain connects TRBV30 to TRBJ2-2; D gene uncertain. V lost 8 bases, J lost 0 bases, and 10 bases lay in between. The CDR3 runs to 13 residues. Germline V gene sequence: CDR1 GTSNPN, CDR2 SVGIG (reference sequence). CDR3 sequence (DNA): TGTGCCGGGGTCAGCGCGAACACCGGGGAGCTGTTTTCT. Residues: CAGVSANTGELFS.

Concerning this clonotype itself: Being one base from a much bigger clone, this may be a read error. The chain combines TRBV7-9 with TRBJ2-1; 7 positions match TRBD2. Trimming cost V 5 bases and J 7 bases; bases outside gene matches: 11. Germline V gene lookup returns CDR1 SEHNR and CDR2 FQNEAQ (reference sequence). This CDR3 region has 15 residues. The CDR3 DNA sequence: TGTGCCAGCAGCCTCCCGGGTAGCGGGTGGAATGAGCAGTTCTTC. Its translation: CASSLPGSGWNEQFF.

The chain couples TRBV12-3 or TRBV12-4 to TRBJ2-1, with 13 bases lining up with TRBD2. The CDR3 length is 14 residues. V gave up 6 bases and J gave up 9 bases; unmatched junction bases: 5. CDR3 bases: TGTGCCAGCAGCCGGACTAGCGGGAGTAGTGAGCAGTTCTTC. It is translated as CASSRTSGSSEQFF.

As to this clonotype: A read error may account for a junction end that differs from germline. The chain links TRBV28 to TRBJ2-3, with D unclear. Germline lookup yields CDR1 MDHEN and CDR2 SYDVKM. CDR3 length: 16 amino acids. The chain's CDR3 is CASSSREVKRADAQYF. Written as DNA, the CDR3 is TGTGCCAGCAGTTCCCGAGAGGTTAAACGGGCAGATGCGCAGTATTTT.

A word on this clonotype: It is likely a read error, because the conserved phenylalanine at the end of the CDR3 is missing. The rearrangement uses TRBV5-6 and TRBJ2-1; D is possibly TRBD2 (5 bases). The CDR3 has 16 amino acids. Germline V gives CDR1 SGHDT, CDR2 YYEEEE. This chain's CDR3 is CASSLERASSCNEQFL. The CDR3 DNA sequence: TGTGCCAGCAGCTTGGAGAGGGCAAGCTCCTGCAATGAGCAGTTCCTC.

With regard to this clonotype: At one end the junction does not follow the germline gene, possibly because of a read error. The CDR3 protein is CCVDAVGADTQYF. CDR3 DNA: TGCTGCGTCGACGCGGTAGGCGCAGATACGCAGTATTTT. The chain has TRBV29-1 and TRBJ2-3; D not certain. This CDR3 spans 13 amino acids. Germline CDR1 is SQVTM and CDR2 is ANQGSEA.

As regards this clonotype: At one of its ends the junction is not consistent with the germline gene, which may arise from a read error. The chain combines TRBV11-2 with TRBJ2-7, with D perhaps TRBD2 (5 bases). This CDR3 contains 15 residues. CDR1 SGHAT and CDR2 FQNNGV come from the germline V gene. This CDR3 reads CASTPLEAAHYEQRF. The CDR3 coding sequence is TGTGCCAGCACCCCCTTGGAAGCGGCCCACTACGAGCAGCGTTTC. Based on the CDR3 plus reference TRBV11-2 and TRBJ2-7, the full variable domain is EAGVAQSPRYKIIEKRQSVAFWCNPISGHATLYWYQQILGQGPKLLIQFQNNGVVDDSQLPKDRFSAERLKGVDSTLKIQPAKLEDSAVYLCASTPLEAAHYEQRFGPGTRLTVT.

Regarding this clonotype: A much larger clone lies a single base off, so this may be a read error. The rearrangement uses TRBV30 and TRBJ2-3; a possible D gene is TRBD2 (6 bases). This CDR3 spans 14 amino acids. Germline CDR1 reads GTSNPN; CDR2 reads SVGIG (reference sequence). DNA for the CDR3: TGTGCCAGGAGGGTACAATCCGATGGGGGTACGCAGTATTTT. Amino acids: CARRVQSDGGTQYF. Full variable domain (outside the CDR3, taken from reference TRBV30 and TRBJ2-3): SQTIHQWPATLVQPVGSPLSLECTVEGTSNPNLYWYRQAAGRGLQLLFYSVGIGQISSEVPQNLSASRPQDRQFILSSKKLLLSDSGFYLCARRVQSDGGTQYFGPGTRLTVL.

To note about this clonotype: Its ends do not fully match the called genes, so a read error is possible. This sequence joins TRBV29-1 and TRBJ2-3; weak D call: TRBD1 (5 bases). The CDR3 spans 16 residues. Germline V gives CDR1 SQVTM, CDR2 ANQGSEA. CDR3 sequence reads: CSVEGLASGATDTRYF. CDR3 nucleotide sequence: TGCAGCGTTGAAGGGCTGGCTAGTGGGGCCACAGATACGCGGTATTTT.

Only a few counts were recorded for this clonotype. Just one base apart from a much larger clone, this may be a read error. CDR3 DNA sequence: TGCGCCAGCAGCCACGATAAACAAAACACCGGGGAGCCGTTTTTT. This translates into CASSHDKQNTGEPFF. The chain recombines TRBV4-1 with TRBJ2-2; TRBD2 might be the D (5 bases). Germline V gives CDR1 MGHRA, CDR2 YSYEKL. This CDR3 has 15 amino acids.

Details on this clonotype: The junction departs from germline at one end; a sequencing error may be responsible. The chain couples TRBV11-2 to TRBJ2-1, with D perhaps TRBD2 (6 bases). The CDR3 consists of 16 residues. The V gene's germline CDR1 is SGHAT and CDR2 FQNNGV. DNA of the CDR3: TGTGCCAGCGGCTTGGATACCGGACTAACCATGGGTGAGCAGTTCTTC. This codes for CASGLDTGLTMGEQFF.

In its sample, this clonotype is medium-sized. V and J are TRBV10-3 and TRBJ2-7; 9 nucleotides line up with TRBD2. J gave up 6 bases and V 0 bases, and 6 bases lay outside the gene matches. Germline loops: CDR1 ENHRY, CDR2 SYGVKD. This CDR3 is 15 amino acids long. The CDR3 is CAISESSGGSTEQYF. In DNA, the CDR3 is TGTGCCATCAGTGAGTCTAGCGGGGGCTCTACCGAGCAGTACTTC.

The J gene is TRBJ1-2, the V gene TRBV4-1; D gene uncertain. V shed 0 bases and J shed 8 bases, with 19 bases lying between them. CDR1 and CDR2 (germline): MGHRA, YSYEKL. The CDR3 has 16 residues. The CDR3: CASSQELGRPSGGYTF. The DNA for the CDR3 is TGCGCCAGCAGCCAAGAACTAGGACGTCCATCAGGAGGCTACACCTTC.